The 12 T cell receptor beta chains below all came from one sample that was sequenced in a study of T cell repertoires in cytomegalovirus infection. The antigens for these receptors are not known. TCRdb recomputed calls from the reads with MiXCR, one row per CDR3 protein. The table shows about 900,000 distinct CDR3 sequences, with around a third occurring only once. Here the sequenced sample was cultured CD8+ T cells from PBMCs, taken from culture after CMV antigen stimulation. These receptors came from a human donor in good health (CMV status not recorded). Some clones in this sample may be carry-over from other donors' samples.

Here the CDR3 DNA reads TGTGCCAGCAGTCCCGAGCCGGGACTAGCGGGGGAGCAGTACGTC. It is translated as CASSPEPGLAGEQYV. The V and J genes are TRBV6-6 and TRBJ2-7; TRBD2 matches 13 bases. CDR3 length: 15 amino acids. Germline loops: CDR1 MNHNY, CDR2 SVGAGI (reference sequence). With 5 bases clipped from V and 7 bases from J, the junction kept 8 bases outside the gene matches.

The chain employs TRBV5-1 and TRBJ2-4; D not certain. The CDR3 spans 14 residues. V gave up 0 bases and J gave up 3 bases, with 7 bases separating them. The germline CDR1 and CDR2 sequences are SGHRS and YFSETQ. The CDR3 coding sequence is TGCGCCAGCAGCTTGGCCGAAAGCAAAAACATTCAGTACTTC. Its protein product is CASSLAESKNIQYF.

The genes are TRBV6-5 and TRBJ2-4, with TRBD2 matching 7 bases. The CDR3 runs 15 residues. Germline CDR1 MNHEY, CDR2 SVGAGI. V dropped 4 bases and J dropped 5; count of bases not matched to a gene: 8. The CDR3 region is CASSFSGGYQNIQYF. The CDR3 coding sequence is TGTGCCAGCAGTTTCTCGGGGGGTTATCAAAACATTCAGTACTTC.

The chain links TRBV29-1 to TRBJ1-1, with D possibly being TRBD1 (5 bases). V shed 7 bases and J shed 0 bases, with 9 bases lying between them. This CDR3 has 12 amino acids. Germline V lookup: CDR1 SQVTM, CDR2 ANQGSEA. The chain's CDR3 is CSDIQVNTEAFF. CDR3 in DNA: TGCAGCGATATACAGGTGAACACTGAAGCTTTCTTT. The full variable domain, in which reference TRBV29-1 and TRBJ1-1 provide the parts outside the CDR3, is SAVISQKPSRDICQRGTSLTIQCQVDSQVTMMFWYRQQPGQSLTLIATANQGSEATYESGFVIDKFPISRPNLTFSTLTVSNMSPEDSSIYLCSDIQVNTEAFFGQGTRLTVV.

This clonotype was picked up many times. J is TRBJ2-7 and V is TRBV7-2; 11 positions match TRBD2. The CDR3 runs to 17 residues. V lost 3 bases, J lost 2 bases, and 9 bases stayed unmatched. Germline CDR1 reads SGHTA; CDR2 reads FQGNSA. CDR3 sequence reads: CASSFSPPGLAAYEQYF. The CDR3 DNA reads TGTGCCAGCAGCTTCTCCCCCCCGGGACTAGCGGCCTACGAGCAGTACTTC.

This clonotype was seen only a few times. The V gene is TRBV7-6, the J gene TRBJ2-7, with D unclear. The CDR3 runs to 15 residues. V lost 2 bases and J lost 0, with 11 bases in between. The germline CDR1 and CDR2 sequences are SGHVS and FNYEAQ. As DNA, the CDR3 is TGTGCCAGCAGCTTACGCGACACGGGCTCCTACGAGCAGTACTTC. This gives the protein CASSLRDTGSYEQYF.

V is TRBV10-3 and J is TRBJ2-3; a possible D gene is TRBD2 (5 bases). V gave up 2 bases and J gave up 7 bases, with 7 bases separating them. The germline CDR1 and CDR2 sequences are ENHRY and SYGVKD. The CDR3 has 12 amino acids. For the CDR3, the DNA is TGTGCCATCAGTGAGGGCGGGTATACGCAGTATTTT. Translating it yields CAISEGGYTQYF.

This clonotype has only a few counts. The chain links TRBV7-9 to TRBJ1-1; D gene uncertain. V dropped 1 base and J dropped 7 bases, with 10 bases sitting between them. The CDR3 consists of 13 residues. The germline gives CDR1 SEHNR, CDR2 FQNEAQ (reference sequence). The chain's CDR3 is CASSLVDLYEAFF. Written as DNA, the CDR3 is TGTGCCAGCAGCTTAGTTGACCTCTATGAAGCTTTCTTT.

Here the CDR3 DNA reads TGTGCCAGCCAAAATTGGCGGGGGGGCAGCACAGATACGCAGTATTTT. The encoded protein is CASQNWRGGSTDTQYF. This chain links TRBV6-1 with TRBJ2-3; TRBD2 aligns across 9 bases. Trimming took 8 bases from V and 0 from J; bases not matched to a gene: 9. CDR1 MNHNS and CDR2 SASEGT come from the germline V gene. The CDR3 is 16 residues long.

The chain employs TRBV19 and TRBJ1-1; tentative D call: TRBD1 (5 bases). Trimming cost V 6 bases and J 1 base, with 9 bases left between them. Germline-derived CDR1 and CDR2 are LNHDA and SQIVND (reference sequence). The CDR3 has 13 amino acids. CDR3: CASRGPTNTEAFF. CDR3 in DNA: TGTGCCAGTAGGGGACCTACGAACACTGAAGCTTTCTTT.

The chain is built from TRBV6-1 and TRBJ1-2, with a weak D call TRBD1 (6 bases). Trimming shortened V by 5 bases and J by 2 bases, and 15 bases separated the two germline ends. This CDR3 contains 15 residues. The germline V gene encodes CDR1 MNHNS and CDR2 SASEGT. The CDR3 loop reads CASSSTNRDNYGYTF. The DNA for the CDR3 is TGTGCCAGCAGTTCTACTAACAGGGACAACTATGGCTACACCTTC.

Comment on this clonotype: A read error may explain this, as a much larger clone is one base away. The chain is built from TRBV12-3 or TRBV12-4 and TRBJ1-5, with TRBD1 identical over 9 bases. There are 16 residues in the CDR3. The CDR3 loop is CVSSQTGGAFIQPQHF. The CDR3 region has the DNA TGTGTCAGCAGTCAAACAGGGGGCGCGTTCATCCAGCCCCAGCATTTT.